The present TCR beta chain was sequenced within a study of blood T cell repertoires in COVID-19. Study summary: The origin of the acute and convalescent COVID-19 samples was the United States, Italy and Spain.

Trimming stripped 5 bases from V and 0 bases from J, with 8 bases between. The CDR3 covers 14 residues. Germline CDR1 reads KGHDR; CDR2 reads SFDVKD. Libraries were prepared by immunoSEQ multiplex PCR; TCRdb keeps only in-frame clonotypes and omits some of them. The sample includes roughly 150,000 clones, around 80% of them seen just once. This TCR came from a man in his forties or fifties who had recovered from COVID-19. Sequenced material: PBMCs or T cells enriched from blood (not recorded which). This rearrangement joins TRBV24-1 to TRBJ2-3, with D tentatively TRBD2 (6 bases). The DNA of the CDR3 is TGTGCCACCAGTGCAGGAGGGAGCACAGATACGCAGTATTTT. Translation: CATSAGGSTDTQYF.